Listed below are T cell receptor beta chains from one sample, sequenced in a study of blood T cell repertoires in COVID-19. Produced via immunoSEQ multiplex PCR; TCRdb's table is partial and in-frame only. Of tens of thousands of clones listed, approximately 86% were seen once; the top ten hold 7.2%. Input material: peripheral blood. The receptors here all came from a human donor in a cohort sampled during active COVID-19. The CDR3 runs from the conserved cysteine through the conserved F or W. Fields, in order: CDR3 DNA, CDR3 protein, clone size, V gene, D gene, J gene. D genes are given only for firm matches. Rows may omit the clone size; those that give it use once, few, many or a size class.

TGTGCCAGCAGCACCGGGACAGGGGTGATGAACACCGGGGAGCTGTTTTTT CASSTGTGVMNTGELFF NA TRBV7-2 TRBD1 TRBJ2-2
TGTGCCATCAGTTTTGAAGGAGACACTGAAGCTTTCTTT CAISFEGDTEAFF NA TRBV10-3 NA TRBJ1-1
TGCGCCAGCAGGCTAGGCGAAAAACTGTTTTTT CASRLGEKLFF NA TRBV5-1 NA TRBJ1-4
TGTGCCAGCAGCCAAGACCCCGGCTCCTACGAGCAGTACTTC CASSQDPGSYEQYF NA TRBV3-1/TRBV3-2 NA TRBJ2-7
TGCGCCAGCAGTCCCCAGCGCGGGGGCATAGGGGACGAGCAGTACTTC CASSPQRGGIGDEQYF NA TRBV4-1 NA TRBJ2-7
TGTGCCAGCAGCCGGGGCCAGACCATTGATGGCTACACCTTC CASSRGQTIDGYTF NA TRBV3-1/TRBV3-2 NA TRBJ1-2
TGCGCCAGCAGCTTGGGGGCGGGGTCGTCCTACGAGCAGTACTTC CASSLGAGSSYEQYF NA TRBV5-1 NA TRBJ2-7
TGTGCCAGCAGCCATACCAGCCTAGCGGGAGGTCGAGATACGCAGTATTTT CASSHTSLAGGRDTQYF NA TRBV6-2/TRBV6-3 TRBD2 TRBJ2-3
TGTGCCAGCAGCCAGACTAGCGGGAGCCCTAATGAGCAGTTCTTC CASSQTSGSPNEQFF few TRBV3-1/TRBV3-2 TRBD2 TRBJ2-1
TGTGCCAGCAGCTTATGGGGGGACATTCAGTACTTC CASSLWGDIQYF NA TRBV11-2 NA TRBJ2-4
TGTGCCAGCAGCGTCGGGACAGGAGCCTACGAGCAGTACTTC CASSVGTGAYEQYF NA TRBV6-6 TRBD1 TRBJ2-7
TGTGCCAGCATCCCCCTAACTAAGGGAGGAGGCTACACCTTC CASIPLTKGGGYTF NA TRBV28 NA TRBJ1-2
TGTGCCAGCAGCTCTATATACGAGCAGTACTTC CASSSIYEQYF NA TRBV7-9 NA TRBJ2-7
TGTGCCAGCAGTCCAACAGGGTTCACCGGGGAGCTGTTTTTT CASSPTGFTGELFF NA TRBV9 NA TRBJ2-2
TGTGCCAGCAGCTTAGCGGCGGGAGGGCCGATTCGGCAAGAGACCCAGTACTTC CASSLAAGGPIRQETQYF NA TRBV11-2 TRBD2 TRBJ2-5
TGCGCCAGCAGCCAAGCCCGGGACAGGGCCTACGAGCAGTACTTC CASSQARDRAYEQYF NA TRBV4-1 TRBD1 TRBJ2-7
TGTGCCAGCTCACCACGGGCCCTCTTCTACGAGCAGTACTTC CASSPRALFYEQYF NA TRBV18 NA TRBJ2-7
TGTGCCAGCAGATCTCCACCTCGCGGCACCGGGGAGCTGTTTTTT CASRSPPRGTGELFF NA TRBV7-2 NA TRBJ2-2
TGTGCCATCCCTTCGGGGACAGGGGTAACCGGGGAGCTGTTTTTT CAIPSGTGVTGELFF NA TRBV10-3 TRBD1 TRBJ2-2
TGTGCCAGCAGCTCGACCCAGAGACAGTCCCCCACAGATACGCAGTATTTT CASSSTQRQSPTDTQYF once TRBV7-2 NA TRBJ2-3
TGTGCCAGCAGTTTAAGCCATGAGCAGTTCTTC CASSLSHEQFF NA TRBV12-3/TRBV12-4 NA TRBJ2-1
TGTGCCAGCAGCCTAAAGCAAGAGACCCAGTACTTC CASSLKQETQYF NA TRBV7-9 NA TRBJ2-5
TGTGCCAGCTCACCACGGGCTTATGGCTACACCTTC CASSPRAYGYTF NA TRBV18 NA TRBJ1-2
TGTGCCAGCAGCGGACAGGGCACAGATACGCAGTATTTT CASSGQGTDTQYF NA TRBV11-2 TRBD1 TRBJ2-3